These T cell receptor beta chains were read from a single sample in a study of blood T cells in healthy people across ages. TCRdb analysed the 5' RACE reads with MiXCR anew, one entry per CDR3 protein. Of about 1.8 million distinct CDR3 sequences in the sample, around 50% are singletons; the top ten hold roughly 2.1%. The specimen sequenced was blood. These TCRs come from a woman in her 40s in good health. The CDR3 runs from the conserved cysteine through the conserved F or W. Where a row states a size, it is once, few, many or the class of an expanded clone; other rows omit it.

>TRBV2|TRBJ2-3|.
CASPIRGESDTQYF
>TRBV19|TRBJ1-2|.
CASREVENYDYTF
>TRBV10-2|TRBJ1-1|.
CASSGGQWAEAFF
>TRBV7-2|TRBJ2-3|few
CASGIAGGPSDTQYF
>TRBV6-2/TRBV6-3|TRBJ2-1|many
CASRTSGGRNEQFF
>TRBV7-2|TRBJ1-1|.
CASSTQTGSIAEAFF
>TRBV20-1|TRBJ1-1|.
CSARTGTAFF
>TRBV10-3|TRBJ2-5|.
CAISGGLAGLAETQYF
>TRBV4-3|TRBJ2-6|.
CASSQGPGIGANVLTF
>TRBV12-5|TRBJ2-7|.
CASGLDGSTAPYEQYF
>TRBV4-1|TRBJ2-6|.
CASSQEKGLGSSGANVLTF
>TRBV12-3/TRBV12-4|TRBJ2-1|.
CASMGGNNEQFF
>TRBV7-9|TRBJ2-1|few
CASSLGAGGLNEQFF
>TRBV20-1|TRBJ2-1|.
CSAPTHNEQFF
>TRBV5-1|TRBJ2-6|few
CASSLAVTLRQGSGANVLTF
>TRBV4-1|TRBJ2-1|.
CASSQVRLAGNEQFF
>TRBV6-2/TRBV6-3|TRBJ2-7|few
CASSYNTPTYEQYF
>TRBV4-3|TRBJ2-3|.
CASSQEPQPGEGDTQYF
>TRBV2|TRBJ2-5|.
CASSALQGSETQYF
>TRBV3-1|TRBJ2-1|.
CASSQEPSGGAYNEQFF
>TRBV3-1|TRBJ2-1|many
CASSHYATTSGVPNEQFF
>TRBV5-1|TRBJ2-3|few
CASSANPRGTFPDTQYF
>TRBV24-1|TRBJ2-3|.
CATSERTGLADTQYF
>TRBV6-6|TRBJ2-7|.
CASSSLLTYEQYF
>TRBV5-1|TRBJ1-1|.
CASSPVDRDGTEAFF
>TRBV6-5|.|few
CASSYGPGAGEQYF
>TRBV20-1|TRBJ2-3|.
CSALWTGAADTQYF
>TRBV21-1|TRBJ2-5|.
CASSSPRLKQETQYF
>TRBV29-1|TRBJ2-1|.
CSVRGLDEQFF
>TRBV4-3|TRBJ1-5|.
CASSQGTGSRQPQHF
>TRBV7-2|TRBJ2-3|few
CASSLNILDTQYF
>TRBV7-9|TRBJ2-1|few
CASSPRATNEQFF
>TRBV5-1|TRBJ2-1|.
CASSLGADDEQFF
>TRBV20-1|TRBJ2-5|once
CSAQNGGRRQETQYF